These T cell receptor beta chains were read from a single sample in a study of STAT5B mutations in CD4+ large granular lymphocyte leukemia. The protocol was immunoSEQ multiplex PCR, while the TCRdb copy is restricted to in-frame clones and leaves out a portion. The table includes approximately 30,000 clones, roughly nine tenths detected once. Material for sequencing was CD4+ T cells from blood buffy coats. The receptors were gathered from a human donor in good health. Both conserved end residues are part of each CDR3. A D gene is named only where the DNA matches it firmly. Size tells how often a clone was seen (once, few, many) or the class of an expanded clone, and some rows leave it out.

cdr3_length d_call clone_size j_call v_call cdr3_aa cdr3_nt
13 TRBD2 - TRBJ2-1 TRBV28 CASRLAGADEQFF TGTGCCAGCAGGCTAGCGGGAGCTGATGAGCAGTTCTTC
15 - - TRBJ1-5 TRBV2 CASSEERTSNQPQHF TGTGCCAGCAGTGAAGAACGGACTAGCAATCAGCCCCAGCATTTT
13 TRBD2 - TRBJ2-1 TRBV29-1 CSVVSGGPNEQFF TGCAGCGTTGTGTCGGGGGGACCAAATGAGCAGTTCTTC
19 - - TRBJ2-5 TRBV21-1 CASSKGGPLWTSVRETQYF TGTGCCAGCAGCAAAGGTGGTCCTCTCTGGACTAGCGTTAGAGAGACCCAGTACTTC
15 - - TRBJ1-2 TRBV5-1 CASSLVQGSNYGYTF TGCGCCAGCAGCTTGGTACAGGGATCCAACTATGGCTACACCTTC
16 - - TRBJ2-6 TRBV28 CASSLLILGSSNVLTF TGTGCCAGCAGTTTATTGATCCTCGGGAGCTCCAACGTCCTGACTTTC
14 - - TRBJ1-6 TRBV5-1 CASSLAGYGSPLHF TGCGCCAGCAGCTTGGCAGGGTATGGCTCACCCCTCCACTTT
14 TRBD1 - TRBJ1-1 TRBV9 CASSVEGGLAEAFF TGTGCCAGCAGCGTAGAAGGGGGCCTCGCTGAAGCTTTCTTT
15 - - TRBJ1-1 TRBV18 CASSPISLANTEAFF TGTGCCAGCTCACCCATCTCCTTGGCGAACACTGAAGCTTTCTTT
15 TRBD1 - TRBJ2-3 TRBV7-9 CASSSTDRGTDTQYF TGTGCCAGCAGCTCAACGGACAGGGGCACAGATACGCAGTATTTT
16 - once TRBJ2-3 TRBV28 CASSLSLMSVADTQYF TGTGCCAGCAGTTTATCCTTGATGAGCGTGGCGGATACGCAGTATTTT
14 TRBD1 once TRBJ2-5 TRBV5-1 CASSLGGQPQPQYF TGCGCCAGCAGCTTGGGGGGACAGCCCCAGCCCCAGTACTTC
15 - - TRBJ2-1 TRBV15 CATSRDNTGYNEQFF TGTGCCACCAGCAGAGACAATACAGGCTACAATGAGCAGTTCTTC
15 - - TRBJ2-7 TRBV10-1 CASSDRETATDEQYF TGCGCCAGCAGTGACAGAGAGACAGCGACGGACGAGCAGTACTTC
10 - - TRBJ2-1 TRBV18 CASSSNEQFF TGTGCCAGCTCCTCCAATGAGCAGTTCTTC
14 - - TRBJ2-5 TRBV30 CAWSWQGLQETQYF TGTGCCTGGAGTTGGCAGGGACTCCAAGAGACCCAGTACTTC
16 TRBD2 - TRBJ2-3 TRBV7-3 CASSPLAGGSGDTQYF TGTGCCAGCAGCCCCCTAGCGGGAGGTAGTGGGGATACGCAGTATTTT
14 - - TRBJ1-4 TRBV4-2 CASSPKDGNEKLFF TGTGCCAGCAGTCCAAAGGACGGAAATGAAAAACTGTTTTTT
15 - - TRBJ2-2 TRBV7-7 CASSLRGSGAGELFF TGTGCTAGCAGCTTAAGAGGGAGTGGGGCCGGGGAGCTGTTTTTT
14 - - TRBJ1-4 TRBV5-1 CASSLGQGNEKLFF TGCGCCAGCAGCTTGGGGCAGGGTAATGAAAAACTGTTTTTT
14 - - TRBJ1-6 TRBV6-5 CASSYSGGNSPLHF TGTGCCAGCAGTTACTCTGGTGGTAATTCACCCCTCCACTTT
16 - - TRBJ1-4 TRBV15 CATSRWGTATNEKLFF TGTGCCACCAGCAGATGGGGCACAGCAACTAATGAAAAACTGTTTTTT
15 - - TRBJ2-2 TRBV7-7 CASSSRTGRTGELFF TGTGCCAGCAGCTCCCGTACAGGTCGGACCGGGGAGCTGTTTTTT
15 - - TRBJ2-5 TRBV10-1 CASSGTGQIQETQYF TGCGCCAGCAGTGGTACAGGACAGATCCAAGAGACCCAGTACTTC
15 - - TRBJ2-5 TRBV27 CAISTRNLGPETQYF TGTGCCATCTCAACCAGAAATTTGGGCCCAGAGACCCAGTACTTC
16 TRBD2 - TRBJ2-7 TRBV28 CASTSRGETPYYEQYF TGTGCCAGCACCTCCCGGGGGGAGACCCCGTACTACGAGCAGTACTTC